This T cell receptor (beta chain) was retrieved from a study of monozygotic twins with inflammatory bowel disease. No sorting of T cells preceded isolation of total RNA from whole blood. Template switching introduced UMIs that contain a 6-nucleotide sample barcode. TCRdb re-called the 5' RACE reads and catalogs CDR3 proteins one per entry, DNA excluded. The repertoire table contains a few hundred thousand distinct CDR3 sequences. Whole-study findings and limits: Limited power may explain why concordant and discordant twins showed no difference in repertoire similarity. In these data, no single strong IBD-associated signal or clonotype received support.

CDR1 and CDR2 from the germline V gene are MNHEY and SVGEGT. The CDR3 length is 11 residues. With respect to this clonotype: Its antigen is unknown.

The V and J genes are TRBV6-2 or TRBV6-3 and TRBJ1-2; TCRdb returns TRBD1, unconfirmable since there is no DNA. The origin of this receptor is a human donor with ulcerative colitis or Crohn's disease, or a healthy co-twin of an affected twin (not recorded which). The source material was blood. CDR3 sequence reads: CASRDSYGYTF.